The 20 T cell receptor beta chains presented below share a single source sample, sequenced in a study of blood T cell repertoires in COVID-19 (dated by TCRdb to about 2020). Library prep was done by the immunoSEQ multiplex PCR assay. Imported from immuneACCESS, the table was reduced by TCRdb to in-frame sequences with V and J called. These copies leave out some clones; in studies compared against another copy, an unresolved V gene accounts for under half, and the cause of the remainder is not known. The sample table holds roughly 170,000 clones, of which about 85% were seen once. Roughly 6% of the sample goes to the ten largest clones. The sample was PBMCs or T cells enriched from blood (not recorded which). The receptors originated from a woman between 35 and 50 years old with acute COVID-19.

This clone was counted once. The V call is TRBV1, the J call TRBJ2-7; TRBD1, the D gene given by the table, was not confirmed from the DNA. TRBV1 is marked as a pseudogene. CDR3 length: 16 amino acids. The CDR3 protein is CTSSQGRDREGDEQYF. As DNA, the CDR3 is TGCACCAGCAGCCAAGGCCGGGACAGGGAGGGGGACGAGCAGTACTTC.

The V and J genes are TRBV6-5 and TRBJ2-1, with 11 bases identical to TRBD2. Trimming took 5 bases from V and 9 from J; bases not matched to a gene: 9. This CDR3 has 15 residues. Germline-derived CDR1 and CDR2 are MNHEY and SVGAGI. This CDR3 reads CASSNIAGGPGEQFF. The CDR3 DNA is TGTGCCAGCAGTAACATAGCGGGAGGGCCGGGTGAGCAGTTCTTC.

The V call is TRBV6-1, the J call TRBJ1-5; tentatively, D is TRBD1 (5 bases). The length of the CDR3 is 16 residues. Trimming took 2 bases from V and 7 from J, leaving 18 bases between them. Germline values: CDR1 MNHNS, CDR2 SASEGT. Here the CDR3 reads CASSEFFRGERQPQHF. CDR3 in DNA: TGTGCCAGCAGTGAATTTTTCCGGGGGGAACGGCAGCCCCAGCATTTT.

The chain carries TRBV9 and TRBJ2-2; tentative D call: TRBD2 (5 bases). Trimming removed 0 bases from V and 2 bases from J, with 11 bases in between. The CDR3 consists of 16 residues. CDR1 is SGDLS and CDR2 is YYNGEE in the germline V gene. DNA of the CDR3: TGTGCCAGCAGCGTAGTGGTAGCGAAAAACACCGGGGAGCTGTTTTTT. Translated: CASSVVVAKNTGELFF. Complete variable domain (other parts from reference TRBV9 and TRBJ2-2): DSGVTQTPKHLITATGQRVTLRCSPRSGDLSVYWYQQSLDQGLQFLIQYYNGEERAKGNILERFSAQQFPDLHSELNLSSLELGDSALYFCASSVVVAKNTGELFFGEGSRLTVL.

Details on this clone: This sample also contains other DNA sequences that code for the same CDR3. This chain links TRBV4-1 with TRBJ2-7, with TRBD2 matching 10 bases. Losses at the gene ends were 0 bases for V and 3 bases for J; bases not matched to a gene: 5. This CDR3 region has 16 residues. Germline-derived CDR1 and CDR2 are MGHRA and YSYEKL. CDR3 nucleotide sequence: TGCGCCAGCAGCCAAGAGCCGGCTAGCGGGAGCTACGAGCAGTACTTC. Translated, it gives CASSQEPASGSYEQYF.

This clone showed up just once. This chain connects TRBV5-6 to TRBJ1-2; D gene ambiguous. The germline V gene has CDR1 SGHDT and CDR2 YYEEEE. The V gene lost 5 bases and the J gene lost 6 bases, with 14 bases spanning the gap. The CDR3 has 13 amino acids. Here the CDR3 reads CASRQPSRDGYTF. The CDR3 coding sequence is TGTGCCAGCAGACAGCCCTCGAGGGATGGCTACACCTTC.

The V call is TRBV12-3 or TRBV12-4, the J call TRBJ2-1, with TRBD2 identical over 8 bases. The CDR3 has 11 residues. V lost 5 bases and J lost 14; bases outside the gene matches: 5. CDR3 residues: CASSAGTREFF. CDR3 nucleotides: TGTGCCAGCAGTGCCGGGACTAGAGAGTTCTTC.

The V gene is TRBV5-4, the J gene TRBJ1-3, with 8 bases lining up with TRBD1. J was trimmed by 6 bases and V by 4 bases; bases with no gene match: 9. Germline V gives CDR1 SGHNT, CDR2 YYREEE (reference sequence). The CDR3 spans 15 residues. CDR3 loop: CASSKQTGVANTIYF. CDR3 DNA sequence: TGTGCCAGCAGCAAACAGACAGGGGTTGCAAACACCATATATTTT. Full variable domain (remainder filled in from reference TRBV5-4 and TRBJ1-3): ETGVTQSPTHLIKTRGQQVTLRCSSQSGHNTVSWYQQALGQGPQFIFQYYREEENGRGNFPPRFSGLQFPNYSSELNVNALELDDSALYLCASSKQTGVANTIYFGEGSWLTVV.

This sequence joins TRBV3-1 (or the pseudogene TRBV3-2) and TRBJ2-1; TRBD2 is a possible D gene (5 bases). Germline loops: CDR1 LGHDT, CDR2 YNNKEL (reference sequence). V lost 5 bases, J lost 7 bases, and 9 bases lay in between. The CDR3 runs to 12 residues. The CDR3 reads CASSIGGNEQFF. The CDR3 DNA follows: TGTGCCAGCAGCATAGGAGGAAATGAGCAGTTCTTC.

The V call is TRBV6-5, the J call TRBJ2-2; 12 nucleotides line up with TRBD2. CDR3 size: 14 residues. CDR1 is MNHEY and CDR2 is SVGAGI in the germline V gene. J lost 5 bases, V lost 8 bases, and 3 bases had no gene match. The chain's CDR3 is CASRTSGTTGELFF. CDR3 nucleotides: TGTGCCAGCCGGACTAGCGGGACAACCGGGGAGCTGTTTTTT.

The chain joins TRBV15 to TRBJ1-3, with D uncertain. The V and J ends lost 0 bases and 6 bases respectively, with 6 bases between them. CDR3 length equals 13 residues. Germline V gives CDR1 LNHNV, CDR2 YYDKDF (reference sequence). CDR3 residues: CATSRERENTIYF. In DNA form, the CDR3 reads TGTGCCACCAGCAGAGAGAGGGAAAACACCATATATTTT.

The chain employs TRBV5-1 and TRBJ1-1; D remains ambiguous. The CDR3 sequence is 11 residues long. Germline V gene lookup returns CDR1 SGHRS and CDR2 YFSETQ. V was shortened by 2 bases and J by 10 bases, with 9 bases between the two germline ends. The CDR3, as DNA: TGCGCCAGCAGCTTCGGTGGAGGAGCTTTCTTT. It codes for CASSFGGGAFF.

The chain is built from TRBV25-1 and TRBJ2-7, with 7 bases aligning to TRBD2. The CDR3 sequence is 15 residues long. The V gene's germline CDR1 is MGHDK and CDR2 SYGVNS. V dropped 3 bases and J dropped 0; count of bases not matched to a gene: 5. This CDR3 reads CASSEGLWGSYEQYF. The DNA of the CDR3 is TGTGCCAGCAGTGAGGGACTATGGGGCTCCTACGAGCAGTACTTC.

The chain recombines TRBV12-5 with TRBJ2-3, with a tentative D call TRBD1 (5 bases). Germline V CDR1 and CDR2: LGHNT, FRNRAP. V was clipped by 8 bases and J by 2 bases, with 8 bases between them. The CDR3 is 12 residues long. The CDR3 coding sequence is TGTGCTAGTCAAGGGGTCACAGATACGCAGTATTTT. Translated: CASQGVTDTQYF.

The genes are TRBV4-1 and TRBJ2-1; TRBD2 matches at 9 bases. Germline trimming cut 4 bases from V and 4 bases from J; bases unmatched to any gene: 17. Germline V lookup: CDR1 MGHRA, CDR2 YSYEKL. The CDR3 totals 19 residues. The CDR3 region is CASSPIPGSGSSAYNEQFF. The CDR3 nucleotides read TGCGCCAGCAGCCCGATCCCAGGTAGCGGGAGTTCCGCTTACAATGAGCAGTTCTTC.

Note on this clone: A read error may account for a junction end that differs from germline. Here the CDR3 reads CASRINRDTDAF. CDR3 nucleotides: TGTGCCAGCAGGATTAACCGGGACACTGATGCCTTC. V usage is TRBV2 and J usage is TRBJ2-7, with D possibly matching TRBD1 (6 bases). The CDR3 has 12 residues. In germline, CDR1 is SNHLY, CDR2 FYNNEI.

The chain is built from TRBV5-3 and TRBJ2-7; the D is unclear. TRBV5-3 is labeled an ORF, and its function is uncertain. This CDR3 is 14 amino acids long. Trimming removed 3 bases from V and 4 bases from J, with 14 bases in between. Here the CDR3 reads CARSSHKQPYEQYF. As DNA, the CDR3 is TGTGCCAGAAGCTCCCATAAACAGCCTTACGAGCAGTACTTC.

The V call is TRBV20-1, the J call TRBJ2-5, with no clear D. Trimming pared 7 bases from V and 5 bases from J, leaving 11 bases between. This CDR3 contains 11 residues. Germline loops: CDR1 DFQATT, CDR2 SNEGSKA (reference sequence). DNA for the CDR3: TGCAGTGTTCCTTCAGCGGAGACCCAGTACTTC. It encodes CSVPSAETQYF.

The chain is built from TRBV29-1 and TRBJ1-2; 8 bases are shared with TRBD1. Losses at the gene ends were 4 bases for V and 6 bases for J; bases not matched to a gene: 4. The CDR3 is 12 residues long. The germline CDR1 and CDR2 sequences are SQVTM and ANQGSEA. DNA for the CDR3: TGCAGCGTTGCCAGGGGGCACGATGGCTACACCTTC. Its translation is CSVARGHDGYTF.

The chain links TRBV6-6 to TRBJ2-2; D not certain. V shed 8 bases and J shed 5 bases, with 18 bases lying between them. Looked up from germline, CDR1 is MNHNY and CDR2 is SVGAGI (reference sequence). The CDR3 is 15 residues long. The CDR3 DNA is TGTGCCAGCCGTTCCGAGAGGCGGAATACCGGGGAGCTGTTTTTT. Translating gives CASRSERRNTGELFF.